A selection of T cell receptor beta chains follows, all from one sample in a study of response to subunit inactivated influenza vaccine. TCRdb recomputed calls from the RT-PCR reads with MiXCR, one row per CDR3 protein. The sample shows approximately 700,000 distinct CDR3 sequences, 15% to 18% of them seen only once. The sequencing here drew on PBMCs from blood, taken roughly 13 days after vaccination. These receptors were collected from a man in his forties or fifties who received an inactivated influenza vaccine. Each CDR3 is given with its conserved first and last residue. A D gene is named only where the DNA matches it firmly. Clone size is stated in some rows and not others, as once, few, many or a class when expanded.

few	TRBV5-1	TRBJ2-7	TRBD1	CASSLAPGQGSYEQYF	TGCGCCAGCAGCTTGGCTCCGGGACAGGGGTCCTACGAGCAGTACTTC
few	TRBV28	TRBJ1-6	.	CASSVTPGFRQINSPLHF	TGTGCCAGCAGCGTTACCCCTGGTTTTAGACAAATTAATTCACCCCTCCACTTT
.	TRBV4-3	TRBJ2-2	TRBD1	CASSQDGDREDTGELFF	TGCGCCAGCAGCCAAGATGGGGACAGGGAAGACACCGGGGAGCTGTTTTTT
few	TRBV3-1	TRBJ2-7	.	CASSQAFQGSYEQYF	TGTGCCAGCAGCCAAGCTTTTCAGGGGTCATACGAGCAGTACTTC
few	TRBV10-3	TRBJ2-1	TRBD2	CAISELAGAPLSSYNEQFF	TGTGCCATCAGTGAACTAGCGGGTGCCCCCCTTAGCTCCTACAATGAGCAGTTCTTC
many	TRBV12-3/TRBV12-4	TRBJ2-1	TRBD2	CASREPGLAVNNEQFF	TGTGCCAGCAGAGAGCCGGGACTAGCGGTGAACAATGAGCAGTTCTTC
.	TRBV5-4	TRBJ2-3	TRBD2	CASSGSGGGPSTDTQYF	TGTGCCAGCAGCGGAAGTGGCGGGGGGCCGAGCACAGATACGCAGTATTTT
once	TRBV12-3/TRBV12-4	TRBJ2-3	.	CASSFVGKDTQYF	TGTGCCAGCAGTTTCGTAGGGAAAGATACGCAGTATTTT
.	TRBV6-5	TRBJ2-2	TRBD1	CASSYLGTGAGELFF	TGTGCCAGCAGTTACCTCGGGACAGGGGCCGGGGAGCTGTTTTTT
few	TRBV29-1	TRBJ2-7	.	CSPLARYFYEQYF	TGCAGCCCCTTGGCACGTTACTTCTACGAGCAGTACTTC
.	TRBV20-1	TRBJ1-1	.	CSAVDTPGSTEAFF	TGCAGTGCTGTAGACACGCCGGGGAGCACTGAAGCTTTCTTT
few	TRBV6-1	TRBJ1-6	.	CASSTQGENSPLHF	TGTGCCAGCAGCACCCAAGGGGAAAATTCACCCCTCCACTTT
few	TRBV12-3/TRBV12-4	TRBJ2-3	.	CASSLQDSFSTDTQYF	TGTGCCAGCAGTTTACAGGACAGCTTTAGCACAGATACGCAGTATTTT
.	TRBV6-6	TRBJ2-2	.	CASEAGNTGELFF	TGTGCCAGCGAAGCGGGGAACACCGGGGAGCTGTTTTTT
.	TRBV11-1	TRBJ2-6	TRBD1	CASSLQPGQGFSGANVLTF	TGTGCCAGCAGCCTCCAACCGGGACAGGGTTTCTCTGGGGCCAACGTCCTGACTTTC
few	TRBV5-1	TRBJ2-1	TRBD1	CASSSGQQLYNEQFF	TGCGCCAGCAGCTCGGGACAGCAACTCTACAATGAGCAGTTCTTC
.	TRBV29-1	TRBJ2-3	TRBD2	CSANIAGGPLDTQYF	TGCAGCGCCAATATAGCGGGAGGGCCACTAGATACGCAGTATTTT
few	TRBV20-1	TRBJ2-3	TRBD2	CSAAIAGGTDTQYF	TGCAGTGCAGCAATAGCGGGGGGGACAGATACGCAGTATTTT
many	TRBV4-1	TRBJ2-2	.	CASSLSVLNTGELFF	TGCGCCAGCAGCCTTAGCGTCCTGAACACCGGGGAGCTGTTTTTT
many	TRBV4-3	TRBJ2-1	.	CASSQVGVNEQFF	TGCGCCAGCAGCCAAGTGGGGGTCAATGAGCAGTTCTTC
.	TRBV7-2	TRBJ1-4	TRBD1	CASSPHRTGQGKLFF	TGTGCCAGCAGCCCGCATAGGACAGGTCAAGGAAAACTGTTTTTT
few	TRBV14	TRBJ2-3	TRBD1	CASSWGQPSTDTQYF	TGTGCCAGCAGTTGGGGACAGCCGTCCACAGATACGCAGTATTTT
.	TRBV4-2	TRBJ2-3	.	CASSHDPRTSDVADTQYF	TGTGCCAGCAGCCACGACCCCCGGACAAGTGATGTAGCAGATACGCAGTATTTT
few	TRBV20-1	TRBJ2-5	TRBD2	CSAYPLAGLEETQYF	TGCAGTGCTTATCCACTAGCGGGGCTTGAAGAGACCCAGTACTTC
.	TRBV3-1	TRBJ2-7	TRBD2	CASGGLAGYEQYF	TGTGCCAGCGGGGGGCTAGCGGGCTACGAGCAGTACTTC
few	TRBV20-1	TRBJ2-7	.	CSARAVGGINEQYF	TGCAGTGCTAGAGCGGTCGGGGGAATCAACGAGCAGTACTTC
few	TRBV4-1	TRBJ1-4	.	CASSRSEATNEKLFF	TGCGCCAGCAGCCGGTCGGAGGCCACTAATGAAAAACTGTTTTTT
few	TRBV4-3	TRBJ2-7	.	CASSQGGQVGYEQYF	TGCGCCAGCAGCCAAGGAGGGCAAGTTGGCTACGAGCAGTACTTC
.	TRBV3-1	TRBJ1-6	.	CASSQQTARNSPLHF	TGTGCCAGCAGCCAACAGACAGCGAGGAATTCACCCCTCCACTTT
.	TRBV20-1	TRBJ2-7	TRBD2	CSASGYLLAGGLNEQYF	TGCAGTGCTAGTGGGTATTTGCTAGCGGGAGGGCTGAACGAGCAGTACTTC
.	TRBV29-1	TRBJ2-1	TRBD2	CSVETGGRATLYNEQFF	TGCAGCGTTGAAACGGGTGGGAGGGCCACCCTATACAATGAGCAGTTCTTC
few	TRBV7-2	TRBJ2-7	.	CASSYGDGPYEQYF	TGTGCCAGCAGCTACGGGGACGGACCCTACGAGCAGTACTTC
.	TRBV5-1	TRBJ2-7	TRBD1	CASSFRTGVAYEQYF	TGCGCCAGCAGCTTCAGGACAGGGGTGGCATACGAGCAGTACTTC
.	TRBV7-9	TRBJ1-2	TRBD1	CASSSRDRGDYGYTF	TGTGCCAGCAGCTCCCGGGACAGGGGGGACTATGGCTACACCTTC
.	TRBV7-8	TRBJ2-2	.	CASSLMGRPSGTGELFF	TGTGCCAGCAGCTTAATGGGACGGCCCTCGGGCACCGGGGAGCTGTTTTTT
.	TRBV19	TRBJ2-3	.	CASSIRDRVADTQYF	TGTGCCAGTAGTATTCGGGATCGGGTGGCAGATACGCAGTATTTT
.	TRBV6-2/TRBV6-3	TRBJ1-5	TRBD1	CATRAGTGNQPQHF	TGTGCCACCCGGGCTGGGACAGGGAATCAGCCCCAGCATTTT
.	TRBV4-2	TRBJ1-1	TRBD1	CASSQDSGGRTEAFF	TGTGCCAGCAGCCAAGATTCAGGGGGAAGAACAGAAGCTTTCTTT
.	TRBV18	TRBJ2-1	.	CASSGSDYNEQFF	TGTGCCAGCTCAGGGTCGGACTACAATGAGCAGTTCTTC
few	TRBV6-5	TRBJ2-4	TRBD1	CASSWSGQDKNIQYF	TGTGCCAGCAGTTGGTCAGGACAGGACAAAAACATTCAGTACTTC
.	TRBV12-3/TRBV12-4	TRBJ1-3	TRBD1	CASSRTGSYLSGNTIYF	TGTGCCAGCAGCCGGACAGGATCCTACCTCTCTGGAAACACCATATATTTT
.	TRBV29-1	TRBJ1-2	.	CSVEDHRGPSYGYTF	TGCAGCGTTGAAGATCACCGGGGTCCAAGCTATGGCTACACCTTC
.	TRBV6-2/TRBV6-3	TRBJ2-7	.	CASSYNNRASFGYEQYF	TGTGCCAGCAGTTATAATAATAGGGCTTCGTTTGGCTACGAGCAGTACTTC
few	TRBV7-6	TRBJ1-1	TRBD1	CASRRTTGQGAEAFF	TGTGCCAGCAGGAGGACAACAGGACAGGGGGCTGAAGCTTTCTTT
.	TRBV25-1	TRBJ2-7	TRBD1	CASSEPRTGLCEQYF	TGTGCCAGCAGTGAACCAAGGACAGGGTTGTGCGAGCAGTACTTC
.	TRBV18	TRBJ1-1	.	CASSPRDVEAFF	TGTGCCAGCTCACCGCGGGACGTTGAAGCTTTCTTT
few	TRBV7-9	TRBJ2-2	.	CASSQGRRGTGELFF	TGTGCCAGCAGTCAGGGTCGGCGGGGCACCGGGGAGCTGTTTTTT
few	TRBV12-3/TRBV12-4	TRBJ2-1	.	CASRSSLTYNEQFF	TGTGCCAGCAGGTCCAGTCTTACCTACAATGAGCAGTTCTTC
many	TRBV12-3/TRBV12-4	TRBJ1-2	TRBD1	CASRKAAGGYGYTF	TGTGCCAGCAGAAAAGCGGCAGGGGGCTATGGCTACACCTTC
few	TRBV4-2	TRBJ2-2	TRBD2	CASSERTSGNTGELFF	TGTGCCAGCAGCGAACGGACTAGCGGGAACACCGGGGAGCTGTTTTTT